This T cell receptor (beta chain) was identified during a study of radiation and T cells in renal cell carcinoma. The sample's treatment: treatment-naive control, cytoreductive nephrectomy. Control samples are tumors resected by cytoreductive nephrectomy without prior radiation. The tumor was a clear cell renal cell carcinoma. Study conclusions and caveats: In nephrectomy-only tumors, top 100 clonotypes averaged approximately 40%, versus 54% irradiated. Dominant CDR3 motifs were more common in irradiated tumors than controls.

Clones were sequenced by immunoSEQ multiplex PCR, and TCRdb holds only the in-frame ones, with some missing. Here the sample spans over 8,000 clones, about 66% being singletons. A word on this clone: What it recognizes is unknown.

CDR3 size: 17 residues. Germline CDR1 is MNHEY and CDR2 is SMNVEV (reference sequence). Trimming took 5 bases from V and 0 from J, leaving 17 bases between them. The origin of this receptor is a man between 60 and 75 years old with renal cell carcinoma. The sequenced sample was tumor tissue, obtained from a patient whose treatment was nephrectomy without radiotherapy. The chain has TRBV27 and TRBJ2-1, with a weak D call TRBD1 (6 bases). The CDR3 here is CASSPRGQWNSYNEQFF. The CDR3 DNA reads TGTGCCAGCAGTCCCCGCGGACAGTGGAACTCCTACAATGAGCAGTTCTTC.